Described below is a single T cell receptor (beta chain) sequence and its context. Its antigen is unidentified. V shed 5 bases, J shed 8 bases, and the junction held 9 bases outside the gene matches. From germline, CDR1 is SGHAT and CDR2 FQNNGV. This CDR3 has 14 residues. The sample originates from a study of response to subunit inactivated influenza vaccine. Study findings and constraints: With each seasonal influenza vaccination, the authors suggested, few new T cells are recruited.

TCRdb ran MiXCR on the RT-PCR reads and lists one entry per CDR3 protein. The table shows 750,000 to 850,000 distinct CDR3 sequences, with about 18% occurring only once. The clonotype comes from a man aged 45-65 years who received an inactivated influenza vaccine. The J gene is TRBJ1-1, the V gene TRBV11-2; 9 bases are shared with TRBD1. Here the sequenced sample was PBMCs from blood, taken about 5 days after vaccination. DNA for the CDR3: TGTGCCAGCAGCACCTACTACAGGGGGCAGGAAGCTTTCTTT. Amino acids: CASSTYYRGQEAFF.